These 21 T cell receptor beta chains originate from one sample sequenced in a study of siplizumab effects on memory and regulatory T cells. Clones were read by immunoSEQ multiplex PCR, and TCRdb kept only the in-frame ones, dropping some. The data hold around 110,000 clones, with approximately 94% observed a single time. The material sequenced was non-Treg CD4+ T cells sorted from blood. Receptors were obtained from a human donor in good health.

This clone was recorded only once. The genes are TRBV6-5 and TRBJ1-3, with TRBD1 matching 7 bases. J gave up 2 bases and V 0 bases, and 1 base lay outside the gene matches. This CDR3 contains 15 residues. Germline loops: CDR1 MNHEY, CDR2 SVGAGI. CDR3 in DNA: TGTGCCAGCAGTTACTCAGGGGGCACTGGAAACACCATATATTTT. This codes for CASSYSGGTGNTIYF.

The CDR3 region is CASSLRGTEAFF. DNA for the CDR3: TGTGCCAGCAGTCTAAGGGGCACTGAAGCTTTCTTT. The V call is TRBV25-1, the J call TRBJ1-1; D perhaps matches TRBD1 (5 bases). The CDR3 is made up of 12 amino acids. Germline-derived CDR1 and CDR2 are MGHDK and SYGVNS. Trimming took off 5 bases at V and 4 bases at J, with 8 bases between the two ends. Using reference TRBV25-1 and TRBJ1-1 for the parts outside the CDR3, the full variable domain is EADIYQTPRYLVIGTGKKITLECSQTMGHDKMYWYQQDPGMELHLIHYSYGVNSTEKGDLSSESTVSRIRTEHFPLTLESARPSHTSQYLCASSLRGTEAFFGQGTRLTVV.

The V call is TRBV4-1, the J call TRBJ2-5, with D perhaps TRBD1 (6 bases). CDR1 and CDR2 from the germline V gene are MGHRA and YSYEKL. Trimming stripped 2 bases from V and 1 base from J, with 23 bases between. This CDR3 has 19 amino acids. The CDR3 protein is CASSQSIPTGQALQETQYF. CDR3 DNA: TGCGCCAGCAGCCAATCCATTCCAACGGGACAAGCCCTCCAAGAGACCCAGTACTTC.

This chain connects TRBV25-1 to TRBJ1-3, with 9 positions matching TRBD1. V was pared by 4 bases and J by 5 bases, with 3 bases of the junction left unmatched. CDR1 is MGHDK, CDR2 SYGVNS, per germline. The CDR3 has 14 amino acids. CDR3 sequence reads: CASSADRGRNTIYF. Written as DNA, the CDR3 is TGTGCCAGCAGTGCTGACAGGGGGAGAAACACCATATATTTT. Together with reference TRBV25-1 and TRBJ1-3, the CDR3 gives the full variable domain: EADIYQTPRYLVIGTGKKITLECSQTMGHDKMYWYQQDPGMELHLIHYSYGVNSTEKGDLSSESTVSRIRTEHFPLTLESARPSHTSQYLCASSADRGRNTIYFGEGSWLTVV.

The rearrangement links TRBV11-3 to TRBJ2-1, with TRBD1 matching 8 bases. The CDR3 spans 14 residues. Germline loops: CDR1 SGHNT, CDR2 YENEEA. The V and J ends lost 1 base and 8 bases, in that order; junction bases with no gene match: 4. The CDR3 region is CASSLVGQGDEQFF. The CDR3, as DNA: TGTGCCAGCAGCTTAGTTGGACAGGGAGATGAGCAGTTCTTC.

V and J are TRBV19 and TRBJ2-3; D tentatively reads TRBD1 or TRBD2 (5 bases each). The CDR3 is 16 amino acids. V was pared by 3 bases and J by 3 bases, with 16 bases between. The germline V gene encodes CDR1 LNHDA and CDR2 SQIVND (reference sequence). The CDR3 DNA follows: TGTGCCAGTAGTATTATGTCAGGGTGGACTACAGATACGCAGTATTTT. Amino acid sequence: CASSIMSGWTTDTQYF.

The chain uses TRBV9 and TRBJ2-5; maybe TRBD1 (5 bases). Germline CDR1 reads SGDLS; CDR2 reads YYNGEE. The germline V and J ends were trimmed by 2 bases and 11 bases, with 22 bases remaining between them. This CDR3 is built from 15 residues. The CDR3 protein is CASSVGPHRSGSQYF. Here the CDR3 DNA reads TGTGCCAGCAGCGTCGGCCCGCACAGGAGTGGCTCTCAGTACTTC.

The rearrangement joins TRBV6-5 to TRBJ2-2, with a possible D match to TRBD2 (5 bases). Trimming took 6 bases from V and 0 from J, leaving 8 bases between them. The CDR3 spans 14 residues. From germline, CDR1 is MNHEY and CDR2 SVGAGI. CDR3 loop: CASSPGTNTGELFF. The CDR3 DNA reads TGTGCCAGCAGCCCCGGGACGAACACCGGGGAGCTGTTTTTT.

In its sample, this clone was seen a few times. V is TRBV5-1 and J is TRBJ1-2; possibly TRBD1 for D (6 bases). V was shortened by 2 bases and J by 8 bases, with 16 bases between the two germline ends. Germline V gene data show CDR1 as SGHRS and CDR2 as YFSETQ. This CDR3 comprises 14 residues. CDR3 DNA: TGCGCCAGCAGCTTACAGCAGGGGAAAGGGGGCTACACCTTC. Residues: CASSLQQGKGGYTF.

The chain joins TRBV7-6 to TRBJ1-2; 10 bases agree with TRBD1. Trimming at V came to 5 bases and at J to 7 bases, leaving 13 bases not matched to a gene. The germline gives CDR1 SGHVS, CDR2 FNYEAQ. The CDR3 runs 16 residues. CDR3: CASSPIKSDRGLGYTF. DNA for the CDR3: TGTGCCAGCAGCCCGATTAAAAGTGACAGGGGGCTTGGCTACACCTTC.

The chain has TRBV5-6 and TRBJ2-7; D is perhaps TRBD1 or TRBD2 (5 bases each). CDR1 is SGHDT, CDR2 YYEEEE, per germline. CDR3 length: 14 residues. Deletions cut 2 bases from V and 4 bases from J, with 13 bases between. In DNA, the CDR3 is TGTGCCAGCAGCTTCCAAACAGGAGGTTACGAGCAGTACTTC. This translates into CASSFQTGGYEQYF.

V gene TRBV18 combines with J gene TRBJ2-1; the D gene is possibly TRBD2 (7 bases). Germline V gene lookup returns CDR1 KGHSH and CDR2 LQKENI. This CDR3 is 18 amino acids long. The V end lost 4 bases, the J end lost 1 base, and 20 bases lay between the germline ends. The CDR3 spells CASSLPSRGGGSYNEQFF. CDR3 DNA: TGTGCCAGCTCACTTCCAAGCAGGGGCGGGGGATCCTACAATGAGCAGTTCTTC.

This rearrangement joins TRBV29-1 to TRBJ2-1; D call uncertain. The CDR3 contains 14 residues. The V gene lost 4 bases and the J gene lost 0 bases, with 10 bases spanning the gap. Germline V CDR1 and CDR2: SQVTM, ANQGSEA. The CDR3 sequence: CSVGRRSSYNEQFF. The CDR3 nucleotides are TGCAGCGTTGGTAGGCGAAGCTCCTACAATGAGCAGTTCTTC.

The gene calls are TRBV27 and TRBJ2-1; TRBD2 might be the D (5 bases). V lost 4 bases to trimming and J lost 0 bases, with 10 bases between them. The CDR3 has 15 residues. The germline CDR1 and CDR2 sequences are MNHEY and SMNVEV (reference sequence). The CDR3 spells CASSSGDPSYNEQFF. CDR3 sequence (DNA): TGTGCCAGCAGTTCCGGGGATCCCTCCTACAATGAGCAGTTCTTC.

The chain carries TRBV10-3 and TRBJ1-2; D is possibly TRBD1 (5 bases). The CDR3 is 14 amino acids. Trimming left V 3 bases short and J 4 bases short, with 12 bases between. Germline V gives CDR1 ENHRY, CDR2 SYGVKD. The DNA of the CDR3 is TGTGCCATCAGTGAACGGGACGGACCCTATGGCTACACCTTC. Translation gives CAISERDGPYGYTF.

V usage is TRBV4-1 and J usage is TRBJ2-3, with D unclear. The CDR3 is made up of 13 amino acids. From germline, CDR1 is MGHRA and CDR2 YSYEKL. Between the trimmed V and J ends, which lost 3 bases and 4 bases, there was a span of 8 bases. CDR3 residues: CASSQLSPDTQYF. The CDR3 bases are TGCGCCAGCAGCCAGCTTAGCCCAGATACGCAGTATTTT.

J is TRBJ2-3 and V is TRBV2; 9 positions agree with TRBD2. The CDR3 is made up of 15 amino acids. In germline, CDR1 is SNHLY, CDR2 FYNNEI. The trim removed 6 bases at V and 1 base at J, leaving 5 bases unmatched. This CDR3 is CASSKGLAGTDTQYF. As DNA, the CDR3 is TGTGCCAGCAGCAAGGGACTAGCAGGCACAGATACGCAGTATTTT.

With respect to this clone: The sample has other DNA sequences that encode this CDR3 too. This chain connects TRBV5-1 to TRBJ2-5, with a tentative D call TRBD2 (5 bases). Germline loops: CDR1 SGHRS, CDR2 YFSETQ. Trimming removed 0 bases at V and 2 bases at J, with 5 bases between. This CDR3 has 13 amino acids. The CDR3 here is CASSLGGQETQYF. In DNA form, the CDR3 reads TGCGCCAGCAGCTTGGGAGGGCAAGAGACCCAGTACTTC.

Points on this clone: The identical CDR3 is also encoded by other nucleotide sequences in the sample. V is TRBV7-8 and J is TRBJ1-2; D call uncertain. The germline V gene has CDR1 SGHVS and CDR2 FQNEAQ. The V gene lost 4 bases and the J gene lost 7 bases, with 25 bases spanning the gap. There are 17 residues in the CDR3. This CDR3 reads CASSSRSPLLLWGGYTF. CDR3 DNA sequence: TGTGCCAGCAGCTCAAGGTCTCCACTTCTCCTCTGGGGTGGCTACACCTTC.

The chain carries TRBV5-6 and TRBJ1-1; tentative D call: TRBD1 (5 bases). In germline, CDR1 is SGHDT, CDR2 YYEEEE. The CDR3 extends over 15 amino acids. V lost 2 bases, J lost 3 bases, and 14 bases lay in between. The CDR3 DNA follows: TGTGCCAGCAGCTTAAGCAGGGCGTTTTACACTGAAGCTTTCTTT. Translated, it gives CASSLSRAFYTEAFF.

The rearrangement joins TRBV6-1 to TRBJ2-7, with D hard to call. Trimming took off 7 bases at V and 4 bases at J, with 8 bases between the two ends. Germline V gives CDR1 MNHNS, CDR2 SASEGT. This CDR3 comprises 11 residues. CDR3 in DNA: TGTGCCAGCACCGTCGAGTACGAGCAGTACTTC. This encodes CASTVEYEQYF.